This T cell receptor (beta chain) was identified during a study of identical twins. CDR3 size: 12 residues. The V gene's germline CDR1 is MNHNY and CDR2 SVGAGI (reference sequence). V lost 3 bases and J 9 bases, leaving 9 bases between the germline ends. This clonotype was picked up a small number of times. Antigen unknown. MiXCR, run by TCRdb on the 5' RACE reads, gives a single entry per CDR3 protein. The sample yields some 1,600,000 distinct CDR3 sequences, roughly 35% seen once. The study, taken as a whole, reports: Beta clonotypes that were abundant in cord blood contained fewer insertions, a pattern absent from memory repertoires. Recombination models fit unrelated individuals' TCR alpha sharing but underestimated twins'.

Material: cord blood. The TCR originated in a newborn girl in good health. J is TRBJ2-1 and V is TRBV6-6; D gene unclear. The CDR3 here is CASSYQSGEQFF. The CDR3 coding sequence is TGTGCCAGCAGTTATCAGAGTGGTGAGCAGTTCTTC.